These 7 T cell receptor beta chains share one sample of origin, sequenced in a study of T-cell memory formation after mild COVID-19. In TCRdb, the 5' RACE reads were re-called with MiXCR into one record per CDR3 protein. The top ten hold 2.1% of the sample, which has almost 250,000 distinct CDR3 sequences, 15% to 17% seen once. The sample consisted of PBMCs or a T cell subset sorted from them (not recorded which). The receptors shown here come from an adult woman who had mild COVID-19 (a few samples of this study predate the infection). Cell type and time point are not known.

The chain is built from TRBV12-3 or TRBV12-4 and TRBJ1-5, with a tentative D call TRBD1 (5 bases). This CDR3 region has 17 residues. V lost 0 bases and J 3 bases, leaving 15 bases between the germline ends. For the CDR3, the DNA is TGTGCCAGCAGTTTAGCGAGGGGTTCAAGCGCCAATCAGCCCCAGCATTTT. As protein: CASSLARGSSANQPQHF.

The V gene is TRBV12-3 or TRBV12-4, the J gene TRBJ2-5; D is unclear. The CDR3 contains 13 residues. The V and J ends lost 3 bases and 1 base respectively, with 6 bases between them. DNA of the CDR3: TGTGCCAGCAGTTTTTCCAGCCAAGAGACCCAGTACTTC. Amino acid sequence: CASSFSSQETQYF.

Many counts were recorded for this clonotype. The chain couples TRBV7-3 to TRBJ2-2; D might be TRBD2 (6 bases). The CDR3 runs 12 residues. V dropped 6 bases and J dropped 7 bases, with 9 bases sitting between them. Germline V CDR1 and CDR2: SGHTA, FQGTGA. The CDR3 DNA reads TGTGCCAGCAGACGGGAGAACGGGGAGCTGTTTTTT. Translated, it gives CASRRENGELFF. Supplemented by reference TRBV7-3 and TRBJ2-2, the full variable domain reads GAGVSQTPSNKVTEKGKYVELRCDPISGHTALYWYRQSLGQGPEFLIYFQGTGAADDSGLPNDRFFAVRPEGSVSTLKIQRTERGDSAVYLCASRRENGELFFGEGSRLTVL.

This clonotype has just a few counts. The rearrangement joins TRBV5-1 to TRBJ2-1; either TRBD1 or TRBD2 may fit D (5 bases each). With 0 bases removed from V and 10 bases from J, the gap between germline ends came to 8 bases. Germline CDR1 and CDR2: SGHRS and YFSETQ. The CDR3 totals 12 residues. The DNA of the CDR3 is TGCGCCAGCAGCTTGGACGGGGCCGAGCAGTTCTTC. Encoded protein: CASSLDGAEQFF.

This clonotype has a handful of counts. The V call is TRBV20-1, the J call TRBJ2-3, with D hard to call. CDR3 length: 15 amino acids. Germline CDR1 DFQATT, CDR2 SNEGSKA (reference sequence). With 4 bases removed from V and 0 bases from J, the gap between germline ends came to 14 bases. CDR3: CSANSRTYSTDTQYF. CDR3 coding DNA: TGCAGTGCTAACTCTCGTACATATAGCACAGATACGCAGTATTTT.

This clonotype was observed a handful of times. J is TRBJ2-5 and V is TRBV5-1, with D possibly matching TRBD2 (6 bases). The CDR3 runs to 15 residues. Per the germline V gene, CDR1 is SGHRS and CDR2 is YFSETQ. V lost 4 bases and J lost 5, with 18 bases in between. The CDR3 protein is CASSLGGGLEETQYF. CDR3 coding DNA: TGCGCCAGCAGCCTTGGTGGAGGGCTCGAGGAGACCCAGTACTTC. Using reference TRBV5-1 and TRBJ2-5 for the parts outside the CDR3, the full variable domain is KAGVTQTPRYLIKTRGQQVTLSCSPISGHRSVSWYQQTPGQGLQFLFEYFSETQRNKGNFPGRFSGRQFSNSRSEMNVSTLELGDSALYLCASSLGGGLEETQYFGPGTRLLVL.

The genes are TRBV19 and TRBJ2-1; unclear D gene. Germline V CDR1 and CDR2: LNHDA, SQIVND (reference sequence). The CDR3 covers 14 residues. Trimming took off 6 bases at V and 0 bases at J, with 9 bases between the two ends. The CDR3 reads CASSGLSSYNEQFF. DNA for the CDR3: TGTGCCAGTAGCGGCTTAAGCTCCTACAATGAGCAGTTCTTC.